This T cell receptor beta chain comes out of a study of blood T cell repertoires in COVID-19. About the study: The United States, Italy and Spain provided the acute and convalescent COVID-19 samples. PBMCs, B-cell-depleted T cells, or T cells were the source of the cDNA or gDNA that made up the material.

The Seattle patients joined while their infection was active and were tracked longitudinally afterward. This CDR3 region has 12 residues. Germline assignment: CDR1 KGHSH and CDR2 LQKENI. J gave up 16 bases and V 4 bases, and 7 bases lay outside the gene matches. Authors' data handling: How many nucleated cells were present was estimated from reference gene primer amplification. Libraries were prepared by immunoSEQ multiplex PCR; TCRdb keeps only in-frame clonotypes and omits some of them. V and J calls and clone size are as listed in that table; D and trimming were resolved from the DNA. Of about 170,000 clones listed, around 81% are singletons.

Material for sequencing was peripheral blood. V and J are TRBV18 and TRBJ1-6, with TRBD1 matching 7 bases. This receptor was taken from a woman aged 80 or over with COVID-19, enrolled during active disease. DNA for the CDR3: TGTGCCAGCTCACAAAGGGACAGTATACTCCACTTT. Residues: CASSQRDSILHF.